These 23 T cell receptor beta chains share one sample of origin, sequenced in a study of shared clonotypes between healthy human individuals. Method: immunoSEQ multiplex PCR; TCRdb's copy keeps in-frame clones and lacks some. The sample records some 790,000 clones, approximately 77% being singletons. Specimen: memory CD4+ T cells sorted from blood. Subset denoted: CD45RA-negative fraction. The receptors stem from a woman in her twenties or thirties in good health.

This clone has a handful of counts. The chain employs TRBV7-8 and TRBJ1-2; 9 bases agree with TRBD1. Looked up from germline, CDR1 is SGHVS and CDR2 is FQNEAQ. This CDR3 has 18 residues. V gave up 2 bases and J gave up 0 bases; unmatched junction bases: 10. This chain's CDR3 is CASSLLGQGNRPNYGYTF. As DNA, the CDR3 is TGTGCCAGCAGCTTACTGGGACAGGGTAATAGACCTAACTATGGCTACACCTTC.

This sequence joins TRBV11-2 and TRBJ2-1, with D tentatively TRBD1 or TRBD2 (5 bases each). The CDR3 covers 15 residues. Deletions cut 7 bases from V and 3 bases from J, with 16 bases between. Germline values: CDR1 SGHAT, CDR2 FQNNGV. The CDR3 is CASTVRGDSYNEQFF. The DNA of the CDR3 is TGTGCCAGCACCGTTAGGGGAGATAGCTACAATGAGCAGTTCTTC.

Worth noting for this clone: The identical CDR3 is also encoded by other nucleotide sequences in the sample. This chain links TRBV6-1 with TRBJ1-2; no reliable D call. This CDR3 is built from 12 residues. Trimming shortened V by 2 bases and J by 3 bases, and 4 bases separated the two germline ends. Germline-derived CDR1 and CDR2 are MNHNS and SASEGT. The CDR3 coding sequence is TGTGCCAGCAGTGAACTCGACTATGGCTACACCTTC. It is translated as CASSELDYGYTF.

The chain couples TRBV25-1 to TRBJ1-4, with unresolved D. Germline CDR1 and CDR2: MGHDK and SYGVNS. V gave up 2 bases and J gave up 10 bases, with 8 bases separating them. The CDR3 sequence is 12 residues long. The CDR3 loop reads CASSEEARKLFF. The CDR3 coding sequence is TGTGCCAGCAGTGAAGAGGCCAGAAAACTGTTTTTT.

The chain is built from TRBV28 and TRBJ2-7, with 14 bases that match TRBD2. CDR1 is MDHEN, CDR2 SYDVKM, per germline. The CDR3 consists of 17 residues. The trim removed 6 bases at V and 0 bases at J, leaving 7 bases unmatched. CDR3 loop: CASRLRTSGRPSYEQYF. CDR3 in DNA: TGTGCCAGCAGGTTACGGACTAGCGGGAGGCCCTCCTACGAGCAGTACTTC. The entire variable domain, with the rest obtained from reference TRBV28 and TRBJ2-7, is as follows: DVKVTQSSRYLVKRTGEKVFLECVQDMDHENMFWYRQDPGLGLRLIYFSYDVKMKEKGDIPEGYSVSREKKERFSLILESASTNQTSMYLCASRLRTSGRPSYEQYFGPGTRLTVT.

This chain connects TRBV19 to TRBJ2-1; no reliable D call. From germline, CDR1 is LNHDA and CDR2 SQIVND (reference sequence). This CDR3 comprises 13 residues. Trimming removed 3 bases from V and 8 bases from J, with 11 bases in between. CDR3 DNA: TGTGCCAGTAGTATTTACGGCGATCATGAGCAGTTCTTC. It is translated as CASSIYGDHEQFF.

The DNA for the CDR3 is TGTGCCAGCACCAAAGGGGGCGCAAAGAATCAGCCCCAGCATTTT. Translation gives CASTKGGAKNQPQHF. The chain recombines TRBV28 with TRBJ1-5; TRBD1 matches at 7 bases. This CDR3 is built from 15 residues. V trimming: 7 bases; J trimming: 4 bases; junction bases outside the gene matches: 10. CDR1 MDHEN and CDR2 SYDVKM come from the germline V gene. Filled out from reference TRBV28 and TRBJ1-5, the complete variable domain reads DVKVTQSSRYLVKRTGEKVFLECVQDMDHENMFWYRQDPGLGLRLIYFSYDVKMKEKGDIPEGYSVSREKKERFSLILESASTNQTSMYLCASTKGGAKNQPQHFGDGTRLSIL.

This chain connects TRBV6-5 to TRBJ2-5; TRBD2 matches at 14 bases. Germline assignment: CDR1 MNHEY and CDR2 SVGAGI. V dropped 4 bases and J dropped 2; count of bases not matched to a gene: 3. This CDR3 comprises 16 residues. CDR3 amino acids: CASSWGLAGAQETQYF. CDR3 coding DNA: TGTGCCAGCAGTTGGGGACTAGCGGGGGCGCAAGAGACCCAGTACTTC.

The chain joins TRBV28 to TRBJ1-3; D not resolved. Germline loops: CDR1 MDHEN, CDR2 SYDVKM. Trimming took 4 bases from V and 4 from J, leaving 5 bases between them. CDR3 length: 12 residues. The DNA for the CDR3 is TGTGCCAGCAGTTCCGGGGGAAACACCATATATTTT. Translating gives CASSSGGNTIYF.

A few counts support this clone. The chain joins TRBV7-9 to TRBJ2-1, with 8 bases fitting TRBD2. The CDR3 is 18 amino acids. CDR1 and CDR2 from the germline V gene are SEHNR and FQNEAQ (reference sequence). V trimming: 1 base; J trimming: 8 bases; junction bases outside the gene matches: 16. The CDR3 here is CASSLGTRGTRLRDEQFF. CDR3 bases: TGTGCCAGCAGCTTAGGTACCCGGGGGACTAGGCTCCGCGATGAGCAGTTCTTC.

Details on this clone: This sample also contains other DNA sequences that code for the same CDR3. This chain joins TRBV5-4 and TRBJ2-5; 13 bases map to TRBD2. This CDR3 is 16 amino acids long. V lost 4 bases, J lost 1 base, and 4 bases stayed unmatched. Germline V gene sequence: CDR1 SGHNT, CDR2 YYREEE (reference sequence). This CDR3 reads CASSKGLAGVQETQYF. Here the CDR3 DNA reads TGTGCCAGCAGCAAAGGACTAGCGGGAGTCCAAGAGACCCAGTACTTC.

The sample holds many counts of this clone. Other DNA sequences of this sample code for an identical CDR3. J is TRBJ1-5 and V is TRBV28; 9 bases map to TRBD1. This CDR3 spans 13 amino acids. Germline CDR1 MDHEN, CDR2 SYDVKM. The J segment lost 6 bases and the V segment lost 3 bases, leaving 0 bases of the junction unmatched. The chain's CDR3 is CASSLTGGQPQHF. The CDR3, as DNA: TGTGCCAGCAGTTTGACAGGGGGTCAGCCCCAGCATTTT.

The chain has TRBV5-1 and TRBJ2-1; possibly TRBD2 for D (6 bases). CDR3 length: 16 residues. The V gene lost 0 bases and the J gene lost 5 bases, with 15 bases spanning the gap. Per germline, CDR1 SGHRS and CDR2 YFSETQ. CDR3 sequence (DNA): TGCGCCAGCAGCTTGGCGGCTAGCGCGGGGAACAATGAGCAGTTCTTC. It encodes CASSLAASAGNNEQFF.

The CDR3 nucleotides are TGTGCCAGCAAAGCGGGGGATCGTAACTACGAGCAGTACTTC. Its protein is CASKAGDRNYEQYF. The V and J genes are TRBV28 and TRBJ2-7, with TRBD2 identical over 8 bases. Losses at the gene ends were 7 bases for V and 3 bases for J; bases not matched to a gene: 8. The CDR3 runs 14 residues. The V gene's germline CDR1 is MDHEN and CDR2 SYDVKM.

The rearrangement links TRBV5-1 to TRBJ2-5; possible D gene TRBD1, 6 bases. From germline, CDR1 is SGHRS and CDR2 YFSETQ. The CDR3 extends over 14 amino acids. The ends were cut back, 4 bases at V and 5 bases at J, with 15 bases in the middle. The CDR3 sequence is CASSTAAGAETQYF. The CDR3, as DNA: TGCGCCAGCAGCACGGCCGCAGGGGCGGAGACCCAGTACTTC.

In the case of this clone: The sample has other DNA sequences that encode this CDR3 too. V is TRBV28 and J is TRBJ1-3; TRBD1 aligns across 11 bases. The CDR3 extends over 15 amino acids. The V segment lost 6 bases and the J segment 4 bases; nucleotides outside the gene matches: 5. Per germline, CDR1 MDHEN and CDR2 SYDVKM. The CDR3 spells CASSSGQGDGNTIYF. CDR3 sequence (DNA): TGTGCCAGCAGCTCGGGACAGGGGGACGGAAACACCATATATTTT.

The genes are TRBV10-2 and TRBJ2-1; D is unresolved. This CDR3 contains 11 residues. Trimming cost V 3 bases and J 7 bases, with 4 bases left between them. Germline lookup yields CDR1 WSHSY and CDR2 SAAADI. The CDR3 nucleotides are TGCGCCAGCAGTGATGGAAATGAGCAGTTCTTC. The encoded protein is CASSDGNEQFF.

This clone was found many times. This chain links TRBV4-1 with TRBJ1-2, with D tentatively TRBD1 (6 bases). CDR3 length: 15 amino acids. Per germline, CDR1 MGHRA and CDR2 YSYEKL. Trimming stripped 0 bases from V and 4 bases from J, with 12 bases between. The CDR3 DNA sequence: TGCGCCAGCAGCCAAGATTACAGGGTTAGCTATGGCTACACCTTC. This translates into CASSQDYRVSYGYTF.

This clone was observed a few times. The rearrangement joins TRBV5-4 to TRBJ1-3; D possibly corresponds to TRBD1 (5 bases). CDR3 length equals 15 residues. Germline CDR1 and CDR2: SGHNT and YYREEE (reference sequence). The ends were cut back, 3 bases at V and 0 bases at J, with 10 bases in the middle. The CDR3 sequence: CASSWGRSSGNTIYF. DNA for the CDR3: TGTGCCAGCAGCTGGGGACGAAGCTCTGGAAACACCATATATTTT.

The V gene is TRBV2, the J gene TRBJ2-2; a possible D gene is TRBD1 (7 bases). The V end was cut by 4 bases, the J end by 5 bases, with 11 bases between. CDR3 length: 14 amino acids. Germline CDR1 and CDR2: SNHLY and FYNNEI. CDR3 bases: TGTGCCAGCAGTGGACAGGGAGGAACCGGGGAGCTGTTTTTT. Protein sequence: CASSGQGGTGELFF.

V is TRBV11-3 and J is TRBJ2-1; D is ambiguous. Germline loops: CDR1 SGHNT, CDR2 YENEEA. Trimming stripped 1 base from V and 4 bases from J, with 11 bases between. This CDR3 spans 15 amino acids. The chain's CDR3 is CASSLVSVAYNEQFF. Here the CDR3 DNA reads TGTGCCAGCAGCTTAGTTTCCGTGGCTTACAATGAGCAGTTCTTC.

The J gene is TRBJ1-1, the V gene TRBV30, with TRBD1 as a possible D gene (6 bases). The CDR3 has 15 residues. Per germline, CDR1 GTSNPN and CDR2 SVGIG (reference sequence). Trimming left V 2 bases short and J 1 base short, with 14 bases between. The chain's CDR3 is CAWSRLQGRNTEAFF. CDR3 sequence (DNA): TGTGCCTGGAGTAGGCTGCAGGGGAGGAACACTGAAGCTTTCTTT. The whole variable domain, remainder taken from reference TRBV30 and TRBJ1-1, is SQTIHQWPATLVQPVGSPLSLECTVEGTSNPNLYWYRQAAGRGLQLLFYSVGIGQISSEVPQNLSASRPQDRQFILSSKKLLLSDSGFYLCAWSRLQGRNTEAFFGQGTRLTVV.

Concerning this clone itself: A much bigger clone sits one base away, suggesting this may be a read error. The chain recombines TRBV7-9 with TRBJ1-5; D not resolved. The CDR3 loop spans 13 amino acids. The V end was cut by 5 bases, the J end by 2 bases, with 7 bases between. Germline values: CDR1 SEHNR, CDR2 FQNEAQ (reference sequence). CDR3 loop: CASSPDGNQPQHF. The CDR3 coding sequence is TGTGCCAGCAGCCCAGACGGCAATCAGCCCCAGCATTTT.